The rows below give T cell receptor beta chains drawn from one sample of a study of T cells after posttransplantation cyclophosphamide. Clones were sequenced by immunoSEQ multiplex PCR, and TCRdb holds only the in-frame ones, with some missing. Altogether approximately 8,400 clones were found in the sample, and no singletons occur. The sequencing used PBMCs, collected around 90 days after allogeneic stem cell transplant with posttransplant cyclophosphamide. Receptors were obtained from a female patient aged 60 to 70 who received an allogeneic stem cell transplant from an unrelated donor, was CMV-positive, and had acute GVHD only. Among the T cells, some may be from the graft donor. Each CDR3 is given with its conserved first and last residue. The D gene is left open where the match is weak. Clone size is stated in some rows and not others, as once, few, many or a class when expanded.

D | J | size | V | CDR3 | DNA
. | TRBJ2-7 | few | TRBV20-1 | CSAIQNYEQYF | TGCAGTGCTATCCAAAACTACGAGCAGTACTTC
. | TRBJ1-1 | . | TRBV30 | CAWAPGLGDTEAFF | TGTGCCTGGGCACCGGGCCTCGGGGACACTGAAGCTTTCTTT
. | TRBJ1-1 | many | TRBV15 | CATSRDLGRATAFF | TGTGCCACCAGCAGAGATCTGGGCAGGGCCACGGCTTTCTTT
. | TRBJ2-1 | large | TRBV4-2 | CASSQPTVSSYNEQFF | TGTGCCAGCAGCCAGCCCACAGTTAGCTCCTACAATGAGCAGTTCTTC
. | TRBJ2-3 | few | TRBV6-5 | CASSRADTQYF | TGTGCCAGCAGTCGCGCGGATACGCAGTATTTT
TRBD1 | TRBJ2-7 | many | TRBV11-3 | CASRLDRGLSYEQYF | TGTGCAAGTCGCCTGGACAGGGGACTCTCCTACGAGCAGTACTTC
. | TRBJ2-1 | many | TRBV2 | CASSEDLGGEQFF | TGTGCCAGCAGTGAGGACTTAGGTGGTGAGCAGTTCTTC
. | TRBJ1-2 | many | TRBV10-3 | CAISEGTGLNYGYTF | TGTGCCATCAGTGAGGGAACAGGCCTTAACTATGGCTACACCTTC
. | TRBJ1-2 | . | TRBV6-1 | CAANRVFNGYTF | TGTGCCGCGAACAGGGTATTTAATGGCTACACCTTC
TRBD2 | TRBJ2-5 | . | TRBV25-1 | CASRRTSGDQETQYF | TGTGCCAGCAGAAGGACTAGCGGGGATCAAGAGACCCAGTACTTC
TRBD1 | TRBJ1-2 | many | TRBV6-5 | CASSLGGSLNYGYTF | TGTGCCAGCAGTTTAGGGGGCTCACTCAACTATGGCTACACCTTC
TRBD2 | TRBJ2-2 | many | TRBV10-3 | CAIEGTSGGLGTGELFF | TGTGCCATCGAAGGGACTAGCGGGGGCCTGGGCACCGGGGAGCTGTTTTTT
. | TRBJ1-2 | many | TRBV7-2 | CASSFTGQGYTF | TGTGCCAGCAGCTTTACAGGGCAGGGCTACACCTTC
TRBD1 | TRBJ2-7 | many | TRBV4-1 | CASSQLDRGNEQYF | TGCGCCAGCAGCCAACTGGACAGGGGAAACGAGCAGTACTTC
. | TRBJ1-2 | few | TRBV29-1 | CSVEGRSPYGYTF | TGCAGCGTTGAAGGGCGGAGCCCCTATGGCTACACCTTC
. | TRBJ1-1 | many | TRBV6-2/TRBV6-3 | CASSPYRVNTEAFF | TGTGCCAGCAGTCCGTACAGGGTGAACACTGAAGCTTTCTTT
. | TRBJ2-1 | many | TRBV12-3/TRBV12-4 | CASSLGEYSSYNEQFF | TGTGCCAGCAGTCTAGGCGAATACAGCTCCTACAATGAGCAGTTCTTC
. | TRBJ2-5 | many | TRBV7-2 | CASSLIRRVGETQYF | TGTGCCAGCAGCTTAATTAGGAGGGTTGGAGAGACCCAGTACTTC
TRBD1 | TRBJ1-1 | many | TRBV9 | CASSVGLGQGMNTEAFF | TGTGCCAGCAGCGTAGGTCTAGGACAGGGAATGAACACTGAAGCTTTCTTT
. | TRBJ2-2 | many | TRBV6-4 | CASSPDSPDGELFF | TGTGCCAGCAGCCCGGACAGTCCGGACGGGGAGCTGTTTTTT
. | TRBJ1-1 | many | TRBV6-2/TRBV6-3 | CASSSPATRQNTEAFF | TGTGCCAGCAGTTCTCCCGCTACCCGCCAGAACACTGAAGCTTTCTTT
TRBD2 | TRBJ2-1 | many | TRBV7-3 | CASSLQGTSGFYEQFF | TGTGCCAGCAGCTTACAGGGGACTAGCGGGTTTTATGAGCAGTTCTTC
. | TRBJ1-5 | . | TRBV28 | CASSPNKWGGDNQPQHF | TGTGCCAGCAGTCCTAATAAGTGGGGGGGAGACAATCAGCCCCAGCATTTT
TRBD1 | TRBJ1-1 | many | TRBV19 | CASKDKFRDRVIVRTEAFF | TGTGCCAGCAAGGATAAATTCCGGGACAGGGTGATCGTTAGGACTGAAGCTTTCTTT
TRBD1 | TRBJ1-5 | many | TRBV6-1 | CASSLDRDKGPQHF | TGTGCCAGCAGTCTGGACAGGGACAAAGGGCCCCAGCATTTT
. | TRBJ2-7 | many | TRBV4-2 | CASSQEERLPYEQYF | TGTGCCAGCAGCCAAGAAGAGCGACTTCCCTACGAGCAGTACTTC
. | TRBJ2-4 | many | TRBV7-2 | CASSFKGTKNIQYF | TGTGCCAGCAGCTTTAAGGGTACCAAAAACATTCAGTACTTC
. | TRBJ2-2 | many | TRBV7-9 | CASSQGAANTGELFF | TGTGCCAGCAGCCAAGGAGCGGCGAACACCGGGGAGCTGTTTTTT
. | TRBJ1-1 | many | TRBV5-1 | CASSLARPNTEAFF | TGCGCCAGCAGCTTAGCCAGGCCGAACACTGAAGCTTTCTTT
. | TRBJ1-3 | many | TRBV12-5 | CASGPDIGNTIYF | TGTGCTAGTGGTCCGGACATAGGAAACACCATATATTTT
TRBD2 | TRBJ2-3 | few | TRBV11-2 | CASSGYGTSGNTDTQYF | TGTGCCAGCAGCGGATACGGGACTAGCGGGAACACAGATACGCAGTATTTT
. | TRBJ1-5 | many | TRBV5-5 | CASSWEGGAQPQHF | TGTGCCAGCAGCTGGGAGGGGGGGGCACAGCCCCAGCATTTT
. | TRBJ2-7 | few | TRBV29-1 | CSVEDRGKTYEQYF | TGCAGCGTTGAAGATCGGGGAAAGACCTACGAGCAGTACTTC
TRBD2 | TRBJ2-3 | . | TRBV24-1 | CATSDPSWTSGRSIDTQYF | TGTGCCACCAGTGACCCTAGTTGGACTAGCGGGAGGAGTATAGATACGCAGTATTTT
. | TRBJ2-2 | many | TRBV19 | CASSLYRVRGELFF | TGTGCCAGTAGCCTCTACAGGGTTCGTGGGGAGCTGTTTTTT
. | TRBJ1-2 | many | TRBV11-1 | CASSLVKSTGNYGYTF | TGTGCCAGCAGCTTAGTCAAGAGTACAGGAAACTATGGCTACACCTTC
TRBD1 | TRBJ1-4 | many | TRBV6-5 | CASRGQGNEKLFF | TGTGCCAGCAGGGGACAGGGTAATGAAAAACTGTTTTTT
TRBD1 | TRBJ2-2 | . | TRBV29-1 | CSVVGRTGGGELFF | TGCAGCGTTGTTGGGCGGACAGGAGGCGGGGAGCTGTTTTTT
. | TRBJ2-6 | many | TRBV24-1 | CATSDPGLPGANVLTF | TGTGCCACCAGTGATCCTGGCTTACCAGGGGCCAACGTCCTGACTTTC
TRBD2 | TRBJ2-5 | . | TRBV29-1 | CSVSLAGGSETQYF | TGCAGCGTTTCCCTAGCGGGAGGTTCGGAGACCCAGTACTTC
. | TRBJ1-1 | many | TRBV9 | CASSVAAGDTEAFF | TGTGCCAGCAGCGTAGCGGCAGGGGACACTGAAGCTTTCTTT
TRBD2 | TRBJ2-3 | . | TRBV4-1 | CASSQDQGSGGSTQYF | TGCGCCAGCAGCCAAGATCAGGGTAGCGGGGGGTCTACGCAGTATTTT
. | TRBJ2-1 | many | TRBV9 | CASSVRGEGEQFF | TGTGCCAGCAGCGTGAGAGGGGAAGGTGAGCAGTTCTTC
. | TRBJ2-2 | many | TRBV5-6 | CASSFYYYTGELFF | TGTGCCAGCAGCTTTTACTACTACACCGGGGAGCTGTTTTTT
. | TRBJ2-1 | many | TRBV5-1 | CASRPRGGILTYNEQFF | TGCGCCAGCAGGCCCAGGGGAGGAATACTTACGTACAATGAGCAGTTCTTC
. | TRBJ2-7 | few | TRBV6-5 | CASSSERVRDYEQYF | TGTGCCAGCAGTTCGGAGAGGGTCCGCGACTACGAGCAGTACTTC
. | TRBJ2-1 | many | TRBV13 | CASTEEGVSYNEQFF | TGTGCCAGCACCGAGGAGGGGGTCTCCTACAATGAGCAGTTCTTC
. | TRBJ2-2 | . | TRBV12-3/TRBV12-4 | CASTPGRRVNTGELFF | TGTGCCAGCACCCCCGGCAGGCGGGTTAACACCGGGGAGCTGTTTTTT
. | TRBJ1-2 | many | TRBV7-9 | CASSSGNYGYTF | TGTGCCAGCAGCTCGGGTAACTATGGCTACACCTTC
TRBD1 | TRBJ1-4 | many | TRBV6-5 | CASSYSGRGRNEKLFF | TGTGCCAGCAGTTACTCGGGGAGGGGGCGCAACGAAAAACTGTTTTTT
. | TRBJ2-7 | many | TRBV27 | CASSPRQDYEQYF | TGTGCCAGCAGTCCACGACAGGACTACGAGCAGTACTTC
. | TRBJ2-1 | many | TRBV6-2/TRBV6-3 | CASSSPPPRVPFF | TGTGCCAGCAGTTCTCCCCCTCCTAGAGTTCCGTTCTTC
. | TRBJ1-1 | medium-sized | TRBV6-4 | CASSFSRDTEAFF | TGTGCCAGCAGTTTCAGTCGGGACACTGAAGCTTTCTTT